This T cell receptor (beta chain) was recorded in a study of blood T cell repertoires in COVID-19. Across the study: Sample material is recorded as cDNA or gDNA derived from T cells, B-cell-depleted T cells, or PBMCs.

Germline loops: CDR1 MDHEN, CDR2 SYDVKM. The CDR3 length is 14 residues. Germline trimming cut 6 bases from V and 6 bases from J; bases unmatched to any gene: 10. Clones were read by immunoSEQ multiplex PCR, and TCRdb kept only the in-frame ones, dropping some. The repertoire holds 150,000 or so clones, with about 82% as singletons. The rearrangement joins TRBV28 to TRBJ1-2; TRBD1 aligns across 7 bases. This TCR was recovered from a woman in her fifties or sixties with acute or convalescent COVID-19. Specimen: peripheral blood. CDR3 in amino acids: CASRPQGILHGYTF. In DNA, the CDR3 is TGTGCCAGCAGGCCACAGGGGATTTTACATGGCTACACCTTC.